The T cell receptor (beta chain) under discussion was sequenced for a study of CD8 T cells in ankylosing spondylitis. The ends were cut back, 4 bases at V and 8 bases at J, with 10 bases in the middle. Germline loops: CDR1 SGHRS, CDR2 YFSETQ. This CDR3 is 12 amino acids long. Quantitative barcoded 5'-RACE was used to prepare TCR beta libraries. TCRdb used MiXCR to reprocess the 5' RACE reads, holding one entry per CDR3 protein. Among 150,000 to 200,000 distinct CDR3 sequences listed, roughly 10% were seen once. Study findings and constraints: Disease-associated clones were reportedly significantly overrepresented in matched ankylosing spondylitis synovial fluid. Disease-linked clones had a CD8+ phenotype and relatively low frequency in peripheral blood. Ankylosing spondylitis blood appeared to carry a characteristic TCR beta motif of 7 or 8 highly homologous variants.

This clonotype was observed at least ten times. Its antigen is currently unknown. The receptor was derived from a male donor with ankylosing spondylitis or in good health (not recorded which). This sequence joins TRBV5-1 and TRBJ2-1, with D tentatively TRBD2 (5 bases). Sequencing input: blood, either unsorted or a sorted T cell fraction (not recorded which). DNA of the CDR3: TGCGCCAGCAGCCCCATCGGGGATGAGCAGTTCTTC. Protein sequence: CASSPIGDEQFF.